Below are 4 T cell receptor beta chains sequenced from a single sample in a study of shared T cell receptors in the human thymus. TCRdb keeps only in-frame clones here, not all; method: immunoSEQ multiplex PCR. The top ten clones hold under 0.01% of a sample with 600,000 or so clones, around 87% of them seen once. The same specimen was also included in a second study, on human thymus T cells.

Material: thymocytes. Source of these receptors: a boy under three years old with a congenital heart defect.

The DNA for the CDR3 is TGTGCCATCAGTGAGAGCAGGGGCGTTGAAGAGACCCAGTACTTC. Protein: CAISESRGVEETQYF. This chain joins TRBV10-3 and TRBJ2-5; D might be TRBD1 (6 bases). The CDR3 totals 15 residues. V shed 2 bases and J shed 3 bases, with 13 bases lying between them. The germline CDR1 and CDR2 sequences are ENHRY and SYGVKD.

The CDR3 nucleotides are TGTGCCAGCAGCAAGCCGGGACAGGGGAAGGGACAGCCCCAGCATTTT. Translated, it gives CASSKPGQGKGQPQHF. The V gene is TRBV7-2, the J gene TRBJ1-5; 10 bases line up with TRBD1. Germline lookup yields CDR1 SGHTA and CDR2 FQGNSA. With 5 bases clipped from V and 7 bases from J, the junction kept 11 bases outside the gene matches. The CDR3 contains 16 residues.

The chain is built from TRBV29-1 and TRBJ1-2, with D possibly being TRBD1 (6 bases). V gave up 1 base and J gave up 7 bases, with 16 bases separating them. Germline V gives CDR1 SQVTM, CDR2 ANQGSEA. This CDR3 comprises 14 residues. The CDR3 coding sequence is TGCAGCGTTGAAGGGCAGGGGAACCGAACTGGCTACACCTTC. It encodes CSVEGQGNRTGYTF.

This chain's CDR3 is CAWNPGQGEVSGEAFF. The CDR3 region has the DNA TGTGCCTGGAACCCGGGACAGGGTGAGGTTTCGGGAGAAGCTTTCTTT. V usage is TRBV30 and J usage is TRBJ1-1; TRBD1 matches 9 bases. The germline CDR1 and CDR2 sequences are GTSNPN and SVGIG (reference sequence). Trimming took 4 bases from V and 8 from J; bases not matched to a gene: 17. The CDR3 runs 16 residues.